Listed below are T cell receptor beta chains from one sample, sequenced in a study of blood T cells in healthy people across ages. TCRdb re-derived calls from the 5' RACE reads in MiXCR, one entry per CDR3 protein. The repertoire holds fewer than 2,000,000 distinct CDR3 sequences, with roughly two fifths as singletons. Sequencing was done on a sample of blood. Receptor source: a human donor in good health. Each CDR3 is given with its conserved first and last residue. The D gene is left open where the match is weak. Some rows mark clone size as missing; the rest say once, few, many or name a class of expanded clone.

cdr3_length	v_call	clone_size	d_call	j_call	cdr3_nt	cdr3_aa
13	TRBV5-1	many	TRBD1	TRBJ2-7	TGTGCCAGCAGTTCCCAGGGGGACTACGAGCAGTACTTC	CASSSQGDYEQYF
16	TRBV3-1	.	TRBD2	TRBJ2-7	TGTGCCAGCAGCCGGAACCGAGCGGGGGCCTCCTACGAGCAGTACTTC	CASSRNRAGASYEQYF
14	TRBV5-1	.	.	TRBJ1-2	TGCGCCAGCAGCTTGGACGGCAGGGGAGCTGGCTACACCTTC	CASSLDGRGAGYTF
14	TRBV29-1	.	.	TRBJ2-7	TGCAGCGTTGAAGGAAGGGGCGAGGGCTACGAGCAGTACTTC	CSVEGRGEGYEQYF
14	TRBV7-9	.	.	TRBJ2-1	TGTGCCAGCAGCTTCCCCGGACGTTACAATGAGCAGTTCTTC	CASSFPGRYNEQFF
15	TRBV7-2	few	TRBD2	TRBJ2-7	TGTGCCAGCAGCTTAGCGCCGGGAGGGCGGTACGAGCAGTACTTC	CASSLAPGGRYEQYF
13	TRBV20-1	.	.	TRBJ2-2	TGCAGTGTTGAGGGGGGAAGCACCGGGGAGCTGTTTTTT	CSVEGGSTGELFF
18	TRBV5-1	few	TRBD2	TRBJ2-3	TGCGCCAGCAGCTTCTCCGGGACTAGCGGGTCGCGCACAGATACGCAGTATTTT	CASSFSGTSGSRTDTQYF
16	TRBV6-4	.	TRBD1	TRBJ2-7	TGTGCCAGCAGGCGCTCTAGGGACAGTTACCCCTACGAGCAGTACTTC	CASRRSRDSYPYEQYF
18	TRBV7-4	.	TRBD1	TRBJ2-7	TGTGCCAGCAGCTCCTTTGGGCGGCCCATCGACAGGGGCTACGAGCAGTACTTC	CASSSFGRPIDRGYEQYF
14	TRBV6-6	.	.	TRBJ2-7	TGTGCCAGCAGTTACTCACAGGGAACCTGCGAGCAGTACTTC	CASSYSQGTCEQYF
14	TRBV10-3	.	.	TRBJ1-5	TGTGCCATCAGTGAGTCGGTACCGGAGGGGCCCCAGCATTTT	CAISESVPEGPQHF
15	TRBV6-2/TRBV6-3	.	.	TRBJ2-3	TGTGCCAGCAGTTACCCCCATCGGCTAAGGAATACGCAGTATTTT	CASSYPHRLRNTQYF
12	TRBV29-1	many	.	TRBJ2-3	TGCAGCGTTGAAGGAGGAGGAGATACGCAGTATTTT	CSVEGGGDTQYF
14	TRBV12-3/TRBV12-4	few	.	TRBJ2-5	TGTGCCAGCAGTTTGGGACTCCCCGCGAAGACCCAGTACTTC	CASSLGLPAKTQYF
11	TRBV28	few	.	TRBJ1-1	TGTGCCAGCAGTCTTACTTGGGAGGCTTTCTTT	CASSLTWEAFF
11	TRBV6-5	.	.	TRBJ2-1	TGTGCCAGCAAGAGGGCCGATGAGCAGTTCTTC	CASKRADEQFF
13	TRBV7-2	many	.	TRBJ2-7	TGTGCCAGCAGTTTAGCGGCGATCTACGAGCAGTACTTC	CASSLAAIYEQYF
13	TRBV29-1	.	TRBD2	TRBJ2-1	TGCAGCGGTAGCGGGGGCTCCTACAATGAGCAGTTCTTC	CSGSGGSYNEQFF
11	TRBV6-2/TRBV6-3	.	.	TRBJ2-1	TGTGCCAGCACCAACGGGCAGGGGCGGTTCTTC	CASTNGQGRFF
16	TRBV28	.	.	TRBJ2-7	TGTGCCAGCAGTAACTATGGTATTCGGGCCTCCTACGAGCAGTACTTC	CASSNYGIRASYEQYF
15	TRBV6-6	few	.	TRBJ1-2	TGTGCCAGCAGTTACGTAGGCATCCTTGACTATGGCTACACCTTC	CASSYVGILDYGYTF
18	TRBV14	.	TRBD2	TRBJ2-1	TGTGCCAGCAGCCAAGATCGGTACAGCGGGGGGGTCTACAATGAGCAGTTCTTC	CASSQDRYSGGVYNEQFF
14	TRBV28	.	TRBD1	TRBJ1-2	TGTGCCAGCAGGACAGGGTCCGGTAACTATGGCTACACCTTC	CASRTGSGNYGYTF
14	TRBV4-1	few	.	TRBJ1-2	TGCGCCAGCAGCCCGGGGTTTTGGGAGAACGGCTACACCTTC	CASSPGFWENGYTF
15	TRBV7-3	few	TRBD2	TRBJ2-3	TGTGCCAGCAGCCTCCACGCGGGGGAGACAGATACGCAGTATTTT	CASSLHAGETDTQYF
16	TRBV7-9	.	.	TRBJ1-5	TGTGCCAGCAGCTTAAGTACGGGTAGGGTCGAACAGCCCCAGCATTTT	CASSLSTGRVEQPQHF
14	TRBV5-1	.	TRBD1	TRBJ1-6	TGCGCCAGTAGCTTGGTTGGGACAGAATCACCCCCCCACTTT	CASSLVGTESPPHF
13	TRBV28	.	.	TRBJ2-4	TGTGCCACCAGTATGGGAGCCAAAAACATTCAGTACTTC	CATSMGAKNIQYF
21	TRBV4-1	.	TRBD1	TRBJ2-3	TGCGCCAGCAGCCAACTCCGGGCGGACAGGGAACTGCGGAAGGTCACAGATACGCAGTATTTT	CASSQLRADRELRKVTDTQYF
13	TRBV5-1	.	.	TRBJ1-1	TGCGCCAGCAGCTTCTATGTGGACACTGAAGCTTTCTTT	CASSFYVDTEAFF
14	TRBV5-8	.	.	TRBJ2-3	TGTGCCAGCAGCTTGGGGGAAGCTGAGGATACGCAGTATTTT	CASSLGEAEDTQYF
16	TRBV20-1	.	.	TRBJ1-2	TGCAGTGCTAGTGCAGGGAATCCCTCCTCGAACTATGGCTACACCTTC	CSASAGNPSSNYGYTF
17	TRBV6-2/TRBV6-3	.	TRBD1	TRBJ2-3	TGTGCCAGCAGTTACCCCCTCGAGACAGGGGACACAGATACGCAGTATTTT	CASSYPLETGDTDTQYF
15	TRBV20-1	few	.	TRBJ1-2	TGCAGTGCTAGAGATTGGCAGCTTCGGAACTATGGCTACACCTTC	CSARDWQLRNYGYTF
11	TRBV5-1	once	.	TRBJ2-7	TGCGCCAGCAAAGGAGGGGACGAGCAGTACTTC	CASKGGDEQYF
17	TRBV7-2	.	.	TRBJ1-2	TGTGCCAGCAGCTTACATTCGGGCCAGAATACTAACTATGGCTACACCTTC	CASSLHSGQNTNYGYTF
13	TRBV7-9	.	TRBD1	TRBJ1-6	TGTGCCAACACCGGGACAGAGGAATTACCCCTCCACTTT	CANTGTEELPLHF
16	TRBV10-3	.	.	TRBJ2-1	TGTGCCATCAGTGAGTCGCGCAGGGGGAGGGACAATGAGCAGTTCTTC	CAISESRRGRDNEQFF
14	TRBV27	few	TRBD1	TRBJ2-7	TGTGCCAGCAGGATCGGTAGGGGGCCCTACGAGCAGTACTTC	CASRIGRGPYEQYF
17	TRBV4-1	few	TRBD2	TRBJ2-7	TGCGCCAGCAGCCAAGTCCCTCCTAGCGGGGGGGACTACGAGCAGTACTTC	CASSQVPPSGGDYEQYF
15	TRBV5-1	.	.	TRBJ2-3	TGCGCCAGCAGCTTGGAAAGGGTAGGCCCAGATACGCAGTATTTT	CASSLERVGPDTQYF
18	TRBV20-1	few	.	TRBJ2-7	TGCAGTGCTAGATTAAGGGGCCTGATAGCGGTTTCTCCCTACGAGCAGTACTTC	CSARLRGLIAVSPYEQYF
15	TRBV4-3	few	TRBD1	TRBJ1-4	TGCGCCAGCAGCCAAGATACAGGGGGTGGCGAAAAACTGTTTTTT	CASSQDTGGGEKLFF
14	TRBV5-6	.	TRBD1	TRBJ1-1	TGTGCCAGCAACAGACAGGGGGCGATAGCTGAAGCTTTCTTT	CASNRQGAIAEAFF
15	TRBV5-5	.	TRBD1	TRBJ2-3	TGTGCCAGCAGCTCAGCCGGGACAGATGGAGATACGCAGTATTTT	CASSSAGTDGDTQYF
21	TRBV15	.	TRBD1	TRBJ2-7	TGTGCCACCAGCAGATCCCCATACTCTATCAACAGGGGGGCCACCTCCTACGAGCAGTACTTC	CATSRSPYSINRGATSYEQYF
17	TRBV7-6	.	TRBD2	TRBJ2-3	TGTGCCAGCAGCTTAAGGGGACTAACGGGGTTCACAGATACGCAGTATTTT	CASSLRGLTGFTDTQYF
15	TRBV28	.	TRBD1	TRBJ2-7	TGTGCCAGCATGAGACGGGACAGGGGCTACTACGAGCAGTACTTC	CASMRRDRGYYEQYF
14	TRBV11-2	many	TRBD1	TRBJ2-7	TGTGCCAGCAGCCCGACAGGGGGCGCGTACGAGCAGTACTTC	CASSPTGGAYEQYF
15	TRBV12-3/TRBV12-4	.	TRBD2	TRBJ2-3	TGTGCCAGCAGCTTCGCTAGCGGGGGCGGAGATACGCAGTATTTT	CASSFASGGGDTQYF
14	TRBV6-5	few	.	TRBJ2-7	TGTGCCAGCAGTCCCGGTGAAGCTATGACCGAGCAGTACTTC	CASSPGEAMTEQYF
18	TRBV4-2	.	TRBD1	TRBJ1-5	TGTGCCAGCAGCCAAGATGGAGTAGGAGGGGGCAGCAATCAGCCCCAGCATTTT	CASSQDGVGGGSNQPQHF
19	TRBV5-1	.	TRBD2	TRBJ2-1	TGCGCCAGCAGTCGCCCCGGACTAGCGGATCATAGCTCCTACAATGAGCAGTTCTTC	CASSRPGLADHSSYNEQFF
13	TRBV11-2	once	TRBD2	TRBJ2-1	TGTGCCAGCAGCCCCCGTAGCGGGATGGAGCAGTTCTTC	CASSPRSGMEQFF
14	TRBV28	few	TRBD1	TRBJ1-2	TGTGCCAGCAGCCCCCTTGGACAGGTCAATGGCTACACCTTC	CASSPLGQVNGYTF
18	TRBV28	.	.	TRBJ2-7	TGTGCCAGCAGTTTCGAAATTCAGACTCCCTTAAGCTCCTACGAGCAGTACTTC	CASSFEIQTPLSSYEQYF
15	TRBV4-1	few	TRBD2	TRBJ2-1	TGCGCCAGCAGCCAAGATGCGGGGGCCTACAATGAGCAGTTCTTC	CASSQDAGAYNEQFF
13	TRBV12-3/TRBV12-4	.	TRBD2	TRBJ2-3	TGTGCCTGCGGACTAGTGACGGGAGATGCGCAGTATTTT	CACGLVTGDAQYF